This TCR beta chain was recorded in a study of blood T cells in healthy people across ages. Germline V gives CDR1 DFQATT, CDR2 SNEGSKA (reference sequence). The CDR3 loop spans 11 amino acids. Losses at the gene ends were 6 bases for V and 7 bases for J; bases not matched to a gene: 5. Per-sample yields of isolated PBMCs were at least 6 million. For the second PCR, which ran for about 7 to 12 cycles, a sample-barcoded 5' primer and a J-beta primer mix were used. Template switching added a 12-random-nucleotide identifier to every cDNA molecule. MiXCR, run by TCRdb on the 5' RACE reads, gives a single entry per CDR3 protein. The table includes under 1 million distinct CDR3 sequences, 40% to 50% detected once.

This TCR was recovered from a man aged 55 to 69 in good health. Sequenced material: blood. The V call is TRBV20-1, the J call TRBJ2-7, with TRBD1 matching over 8 bases. CDR3 sequence reads: CSAKDREEQYF. The CDR3 DNA reads TGCAGTGCAAAGGACAGGGAAGAGCAGTACTTC.